This T cell receptor beta chain came from a study of blood T cells in healthy people across ages. Study-wide results and caveats: One million T cells yielded diversity estimates that were considered underestimates. Age showed a roughly linear inverse relationship with TCR beta diversity per million T cells.

V gave up 0 bases and J gave up 8 bases, with 17 bases separating them. The CDR3 spans 16 residues. Germline CDR1 reads SEHNR; CDR2 reads FQNEAQ (reference sequence). Combining a sample-barcoded 5' primer with a J-beta primer mix, a second PCR ran for roughly 6 to 12 cycles. TCRdb ran MiXCR on the 5' RACE reads and lists one entry per CDR3 protein. The table lists some 700,000 distinct CDR3 sequences, about a fifth of them singletons. As for this clonotype: Its specificity is not known.

V gene TRBV7-9 combines with J gene TRBJ2-1, with D tentatively TRBD2 (5 bases). This TCR derives from a man in his 70s in good health. The source material was blood. The CDR3 DNA follows: TGTGCCAGCAGCTTAGCGGCTAGGAGGCAGAGGGATGAGCAGTTCTTC. Translating it yields CASSLAARRQRDEQFF.